The T cell receptor beta chain described here comes from a study of blood T cell repertoires in COVID-19. Study background: The origin of the acute and convalescent COVID-19 samples was the United States, Italy and Spain. The analysed material was cDNA or gDNA that came from T cells, B-cell-depleted T cells, or PBMCs.

Under the authors' procedure: Amplifying reference gene primers gave estimates of nucleated cell counts. The repertoire was sequenced with immunoSEQ multiplex PCR; TCRdb's copy has only in-frame clones and lacks some. That table supplies the V and J calls and clone size; D and trimming were determined from the DNA. The table records 120,000 to 150,000 clones, roughly 87% of them present only once. The CDR3 spans 13 residues. Germline CDR1 KGHDR, CDR2 SFDVKD. Trimming removed 7 bases from V and 4 bases from J; junction bases left unmatched: 2. This rearrangement joins TRBV24-1 to TRBJ1-1; 10 bases agree with TRBD1. Sequencing input: peripheral blood. This TCR was sampled from a woman in her 50s with acute or convalescent COVID-19. This CDR3 is CATRRDRGTEAFF. In DNA form, the CDR3 reads TGTGCCACCAGGAGGGACAGGGGCACTGAAGCTTTCTTT.